The clone carrying this T cell receptor (beta chain) was observed a handful of times. What it binds is not known. The data were obtained in a study of T cell responses to AZD1222 COVID-19 vaccine. The CDR3 is made up of 10 amino acids. Germline V CDR1 and CDR2: SEHNR, FQNEAQ (reference sequence). The V gene lost 5 bases and the J gene lost 8 bases, with 6 bases spanning the gap. Generated by immunoSEQ multiplex PCR, the TCRdb table keeps only in-frame clones and is missing some. The sample yields some 84,000 clones, around nine tenths seen once. The study, taken as a whole, reports: Spike-specific TCR breadth and depth went up after people got two AZD1222 doses. Samples come after the peak T cell response, not at day 14. Spike regions recognized by vaccine-associated CD4 TCRs spanned the protein, led by 160-218 and 743-854.

The clonotype comes from an adult who received the AZD1222 COVID-19 vaccine. The sample consisted of peripheral blood, taken 28 days after the second AZD1222 dose. V gene TRBV7-9 combines with J gene TRBJ1-1; no firm D call. Here the CDR3 DNA reads TGTGCCAGCAGCCTACAGGAAGCTTTCTTT. It is translated as CASSLQEAFF.